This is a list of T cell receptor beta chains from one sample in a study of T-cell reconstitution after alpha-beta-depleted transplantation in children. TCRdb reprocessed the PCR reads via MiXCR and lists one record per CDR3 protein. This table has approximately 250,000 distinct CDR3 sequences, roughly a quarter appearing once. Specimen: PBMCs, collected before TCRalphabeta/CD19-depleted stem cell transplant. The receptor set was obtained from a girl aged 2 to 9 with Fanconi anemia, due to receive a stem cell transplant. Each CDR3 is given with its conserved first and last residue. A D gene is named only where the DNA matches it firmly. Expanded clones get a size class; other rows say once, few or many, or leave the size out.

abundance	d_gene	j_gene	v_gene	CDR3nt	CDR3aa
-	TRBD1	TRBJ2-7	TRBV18	TGTGCCAGCTCACCTTCCCGGGACAGGGGGATGTACGAGCAGTACTTC	CASSPSRDRGMYEQYF
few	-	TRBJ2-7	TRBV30	TGTGCCTCCGCGCACACGTCCTACGAGCAGTACTTC	CASAHTSYEQYF
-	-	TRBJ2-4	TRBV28	TGTGCCAGCAGCCTTAGCCTCATAGCCAAAAACATTCAGTACTTC	CASSLSLIAKNIQYF
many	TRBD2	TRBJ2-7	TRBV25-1	TGTGCCAGCAGTGTCCTAGCGGGAGGTATTTACGAGCAGTACTTC	CASSVLAGGIYEQYF
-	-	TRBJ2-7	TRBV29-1	TGCAGCGTTCGGGCAGGGAACGAGCAGTACTTC	CSVRAGNEQYF
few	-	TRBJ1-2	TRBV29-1	TGCAGCGTAGCCCCCGGGGCAGCTAACTATGGCTACACCTTC	CSVAPGAANYGYTF
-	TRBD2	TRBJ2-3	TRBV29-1	TGCAGCGTTGATGTGGGGACTAGCCAGGGTGATACGCAGTATTTT	CSVDVGTSQGDTQYF
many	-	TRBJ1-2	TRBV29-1	TGCAGCGCCTCGGCAGGGGTTTATAGCTACACCTTC	CSASAGVYSYTF
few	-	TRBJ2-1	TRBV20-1	TGCAGTGCTAGCCCTTTTGGGGTCTCCTACAATGAGCAGTTCTTC	CSASPFGVSYNEQFF
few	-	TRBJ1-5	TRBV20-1	TGCAGTGCTAGGGATAGAATCGGTACTCAGCCCCAGCATTTT	CSARDRIGTQPQHF
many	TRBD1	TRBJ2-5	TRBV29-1	TGCAGCGGGGGACAGGGCCAAGAGACCCAGTACTTC	CSGGQGQETQYF
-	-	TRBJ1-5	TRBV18	TGTGCCAGCTCACCAAGGGGATCACAGGGTTATCAGCCCCAGCATTTT	CASSPRGSQGYQPQHF
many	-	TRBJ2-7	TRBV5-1	TGCGCCAGCAGCTTGGTGTCAGAGTACGAGCAGTACTTC	CASSLVSEYEQYF
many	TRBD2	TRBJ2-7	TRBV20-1	TGCAGTGCTACGCGACTAGCGGGATCCCCCTACGAGCAGTACTTC	CSATRLAGSPYEQYF
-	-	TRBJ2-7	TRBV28	TGTGCCAGCAGTTTTGAGTTCTCCTACGAGCAGTACTTC	CASSFEFSYEQYF
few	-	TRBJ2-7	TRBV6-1	TGTGCCAGCACCAACAGCCGGGATCATTCCTCCTACGAGCAGTACTTC	CASTNSRDHSSYEQYF
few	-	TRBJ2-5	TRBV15	TGTGCCACCAGCCCATACCAGGAGACCCAGTACTTC	CATSPYQETQYF
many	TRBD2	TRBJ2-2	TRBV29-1	TGCAGCGTTGTGGGGACTAGCGGGAGCGGGACCGGGGAGCTGTTTTTT	CSVVGTSGSGTGELFF
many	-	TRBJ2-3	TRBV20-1	TGCAGTGCTAGAACCCCATTCATACTCACAGATACGCAGTATTTT	CSARTPFILTDTQYF
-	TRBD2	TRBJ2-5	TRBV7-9	TGTGCCAGCAGCTTAGTGTCGGGAGGGCAGGGGACCCAGTACTTC	CASSLVSGGQGTQYF
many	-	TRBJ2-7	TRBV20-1	TGCAGTGCTAGCGGGAGTTCCCTCTCCTACGAGCAGTACTTC	CSASGSSLSYEQYF
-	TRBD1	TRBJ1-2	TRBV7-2	TGTGCCAGCAGCTTAAGGTCGGGACAGGTTTATGGCTACACCTTC	CASSLRSGQVYGYTF
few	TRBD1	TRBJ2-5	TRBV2	TGTGCCAGCAGTGATATTCCGGACAGGGGAGGACAAGAGACCCAGTACTTC	CASSDIPDRGGQETQYF
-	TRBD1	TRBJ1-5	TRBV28	TGTGCCAGCAGTTACCAGGGGGCCAATCAGCCCCAGCATTTT	CASSYQGANQPQHF
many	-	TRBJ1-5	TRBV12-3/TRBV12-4	TGTGCCAGCAGTTCATCCAGGGATTCGAGCAATCAGCCCCAGCATTTT	CASSSSRDSSNQPQHF
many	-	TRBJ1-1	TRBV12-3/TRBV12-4	TGTGCCAGCAGTTTTGGACAGCCACACACTGAAGCTTTCTTT	CASSFGQPHTEAFF
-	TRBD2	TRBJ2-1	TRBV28	TGTGCCAGCAGAAAAAGCCGACTAGCGGCCTCCTACAATGAGCAGTTCTTC	CASRKSRLAASYNEQFF
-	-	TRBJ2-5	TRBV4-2	TGTGCCAGCAGCCAATGGGAAGCAGGGGACGGAGAGACCCAGTACTTC	CASSQWEAGDGETQYF
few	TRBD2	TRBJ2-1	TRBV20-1	TGCAGTGCTGCCACTAGCGGGAGGCCAAGGGAGCAGTTCTTC	CSAATSGRPREQFF
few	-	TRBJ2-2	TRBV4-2	TGTGCCAGCAGCCAAGGGGACTTGAACACCGGGGAGCTGTTTTTT	CASSQGDLNTGELFF
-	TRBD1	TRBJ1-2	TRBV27	TGTGCCAGCAGAGGGACAGGGGGCTATTACTATGGCTACACCTTC	CASRGTGGYYYGYTF
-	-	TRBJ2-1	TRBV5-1	TGCGCCAGCAGCTTTACAGAGAAAAGCTTGAATGAGCAGTTCTTC	CASSFTEKSLNEQFF
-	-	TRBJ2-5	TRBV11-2	TGTGCCAGCAGCCAGGCCGGAACTGCCCAAGAGACCCAGTACTTC	CASSQAGTAQETQYF
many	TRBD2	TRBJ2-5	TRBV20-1	TGCAGTGCTAGAGTAGCTAGCGGGAGTGGGGAGACCCAGTACTTC	CSARVASGSGETQYF
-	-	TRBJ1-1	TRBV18	TGTGCCAGCAACTTGGGCACTGTTGAAGCTTTCTTT	CASNLGTVEAFF
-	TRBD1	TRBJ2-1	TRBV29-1	TGCAGCGTCGAGGGAGTCGAGACAGGGACCTACAATGAGCAGTTCTTC	CSVEGVETGTYNEQFF
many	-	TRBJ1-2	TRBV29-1	TGCAGCGTTGAAGACAGGGAGGTATTCTATGGCTACACCTTC	CSVEDREVFYGYTF
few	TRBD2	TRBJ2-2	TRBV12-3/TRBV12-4	TGTGCCAGCAGCCATAGCGGGAGTCGTTCCGGGGAGCTGTTTTTT	CASSHSGSRSGELFF
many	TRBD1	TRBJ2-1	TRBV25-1	TGTGCCAGCAGTGTCCATGGACAGGGTCTAGATGAGCAGTTCTTC	CASSVHGQGLDEQFF
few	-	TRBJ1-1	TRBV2	TGTGCCAGCAGTGGGGTACAGGTTGAAGCTTTCTTT	CASSGVQVEAFF
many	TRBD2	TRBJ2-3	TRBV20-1	TGCAGTGCTACCACTAGCGGGAGGGCCACTAGCACAGATACGCAGTATTTT	CSATTSGRATSTDTQYF
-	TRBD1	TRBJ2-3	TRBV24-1	TGTGCCACCTCCAGGACAGGGGCAGATACGCAGTATTTT	CATSRTGADTQYF
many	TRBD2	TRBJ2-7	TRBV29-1	TGCAGCTGGACTAGCGGGAGTTCTTACGAGCAGTACTTC	CSWTSGSSYEQYF
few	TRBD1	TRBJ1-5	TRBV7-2	TGTGCCAGCAGCTTAAGGGACAGGGATCAGCCCCAGCATTTT	CASSLRDRDQPQHF
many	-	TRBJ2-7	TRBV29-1	TGCAGCGTTGATACAGGCCACTACGAGCAGTACTTC	CSVDTGHYEQYF
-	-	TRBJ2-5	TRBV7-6	TGTGCCAGCAGCTTTCCCGCGGAGGGGATGACAGAGACCCAGTACTTC	CASSFPAEGMTETQYF
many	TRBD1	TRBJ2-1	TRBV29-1	TGCAGCGTTGGGACAGGCCGTTGGTACAATGAGCAGTTCTTC	CSVGTGRWYNEQFF
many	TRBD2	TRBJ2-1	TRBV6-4	TGTGCCAGCAGTGACTCGAGGGTAGCGGGAGGGCCTGAGTTCTTC	CASSDSRVAGGPEFF
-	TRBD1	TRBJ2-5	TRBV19	TGTGCCAAAAGGACAGGGCCGCTCCAAGAGACCCAGTACTTC	CAKRTGPLQETQYF
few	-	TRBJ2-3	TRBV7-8	TGTGCCAGCAGCTTAGCGTGGGTAGCGGCTATCACAGATACGCAGTATTTT	CASSLAWVAAITDTQYF
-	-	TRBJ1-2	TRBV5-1	TGCGCCAGCAGCCGTACAGACAGTCCTACTAACTATGGCTACACCTTC	CASSRTDSPTNYGYTF